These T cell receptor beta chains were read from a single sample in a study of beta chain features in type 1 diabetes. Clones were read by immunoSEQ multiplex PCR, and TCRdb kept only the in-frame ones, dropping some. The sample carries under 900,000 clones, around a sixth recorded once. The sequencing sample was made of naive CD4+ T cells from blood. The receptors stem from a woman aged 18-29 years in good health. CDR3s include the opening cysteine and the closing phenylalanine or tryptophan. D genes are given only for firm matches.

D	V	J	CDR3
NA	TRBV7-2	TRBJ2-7	CASSLAPGPYEQYF
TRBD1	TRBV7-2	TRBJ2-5	CASSLVTGETQYF
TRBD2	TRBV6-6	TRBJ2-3	CASGLAGTDTQYF
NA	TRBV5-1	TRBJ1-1	CASSGGTSKGAFF
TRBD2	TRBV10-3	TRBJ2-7	CAISETSRTSGTHSISYEQYF
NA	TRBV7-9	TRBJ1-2	CASSLVGTSYGYTF
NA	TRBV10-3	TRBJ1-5	CAISDRVGQPQHF
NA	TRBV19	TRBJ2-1	CASSISGYSYNEQFF
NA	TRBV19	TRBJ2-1	CASSIQGLYNEQFF
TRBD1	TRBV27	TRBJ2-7	CASSLRTGPYEQYF
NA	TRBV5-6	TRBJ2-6	CASSPRETNSGANVLTF
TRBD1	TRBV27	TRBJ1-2	CASSFDRGYGYTF
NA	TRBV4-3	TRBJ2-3	CASSQGMADTQYF
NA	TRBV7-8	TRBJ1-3	CASSLRQNSGNTIYF
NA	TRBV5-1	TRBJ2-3	CASSLLGSGTDTQYF
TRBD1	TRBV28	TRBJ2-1	CASTKGGQGWNEQFF
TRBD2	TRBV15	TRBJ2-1	CATSDRTSGSYNEQFF
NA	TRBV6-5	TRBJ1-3	CASSNSFSGGAVYF
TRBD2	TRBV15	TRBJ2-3	CATSGTRLAGGYRDTQYF
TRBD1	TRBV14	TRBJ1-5	CASSQPGDSRDQPQHF
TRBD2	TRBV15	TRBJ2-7	CATSELAGVTYEQYF
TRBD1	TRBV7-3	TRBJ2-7	CASSLGGQGYEQYF
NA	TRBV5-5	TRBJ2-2	CASSLRPGTTNTGELFF
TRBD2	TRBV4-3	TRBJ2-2	CASSPRVASSGNTGELFF
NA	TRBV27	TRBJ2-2	CASSLYTGELFF
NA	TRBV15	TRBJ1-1	CATSSEPTSIEAFF
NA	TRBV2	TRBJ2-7	CASSEGRGEQYF
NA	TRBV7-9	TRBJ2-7	CASSFGTAGVLAYF
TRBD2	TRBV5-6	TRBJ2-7	CASSSGLAGEYEQYF
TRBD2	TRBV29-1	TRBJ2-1	CSVGESSGTHNEQFF
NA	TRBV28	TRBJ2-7	CASMRDALTYEQYF
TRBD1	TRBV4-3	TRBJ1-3	CASSQVDRGGNTIYF
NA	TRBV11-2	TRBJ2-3	CASSLVPGTDTQYF
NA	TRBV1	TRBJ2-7	CTSSQVPLTYEQYF
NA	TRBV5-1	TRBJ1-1	CASSLNTLGAEAFF
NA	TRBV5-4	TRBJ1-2	CASSSSRGDGYTF
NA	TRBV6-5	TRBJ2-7	CASSSLAHNGYEQYF
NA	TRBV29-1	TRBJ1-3	CSVTGGTPSSGNTIYF
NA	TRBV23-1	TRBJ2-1	CASSLHLWVASQFF
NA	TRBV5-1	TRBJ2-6	CASSTEGTTGANVLTF
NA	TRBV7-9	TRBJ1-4	CASSSQTQTNEKLFF
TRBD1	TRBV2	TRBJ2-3	CASNGQGKDTQYF
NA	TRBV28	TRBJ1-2	CASSFGGNYGYTF
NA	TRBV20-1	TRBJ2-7	CSAGKTYEQYF
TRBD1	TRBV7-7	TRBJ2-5	CASSRDREETQYF
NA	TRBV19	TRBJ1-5	CASTQTGQGGQPQHF
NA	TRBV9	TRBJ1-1	CASSVGGTNTEAFF
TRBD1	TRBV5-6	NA	CASSAYGTGGDEQYF
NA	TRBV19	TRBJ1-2	CASSDTKNYGYTF
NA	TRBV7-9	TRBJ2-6	CACSLAAGANVLTF
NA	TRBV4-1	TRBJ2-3	CASSLTRRQDTQYF
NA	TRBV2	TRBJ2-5	CASSEAETKRTQYF
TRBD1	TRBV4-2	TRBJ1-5	CASSIDRVGQPQHF
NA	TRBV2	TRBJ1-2	CAGSRDLSNGYTF
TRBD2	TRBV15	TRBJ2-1	CATSRVTSDYNEQFF
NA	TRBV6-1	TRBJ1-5	CASRDGGIQPQHF
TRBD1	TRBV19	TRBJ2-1	CASSIDALGRDRGGYNEQFF
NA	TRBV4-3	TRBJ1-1	CASSSYSTGNTEAFF